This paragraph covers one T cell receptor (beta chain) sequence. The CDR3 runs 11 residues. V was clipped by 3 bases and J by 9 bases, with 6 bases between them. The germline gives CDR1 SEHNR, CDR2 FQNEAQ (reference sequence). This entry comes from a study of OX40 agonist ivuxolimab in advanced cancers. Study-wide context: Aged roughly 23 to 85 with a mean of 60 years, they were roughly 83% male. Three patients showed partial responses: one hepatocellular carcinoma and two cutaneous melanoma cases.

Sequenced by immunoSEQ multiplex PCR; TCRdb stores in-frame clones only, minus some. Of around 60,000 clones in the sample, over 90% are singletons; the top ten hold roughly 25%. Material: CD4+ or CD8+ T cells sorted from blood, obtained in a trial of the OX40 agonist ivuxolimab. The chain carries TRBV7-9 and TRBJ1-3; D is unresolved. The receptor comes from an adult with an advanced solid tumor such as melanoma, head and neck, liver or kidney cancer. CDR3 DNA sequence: TGTGCCAGCAGCTTCGACTTCACCATATATTTT. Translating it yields CASSFDFTIYF.